Listed below are T cell receptor beta chains from one sample, sequenced in a study of T cell changes during pregnancy in multiple sclerosis. Profiling relied on immunoSEQ multiplex PCR, and the TCRdb table lists in-frame clones only, not all of them. This sample has around 70,000 clones, with around nine tenths found just once. The material sequenced was peripheral blood, taken in the second trimester of pregnancy. Receptor source: a female donor with multiple sclerosis, enrolled in a pregnancy study. CDR3s leave out the opening cysteine and the closing phenylalanine or tryptophan. The order of the fields is D gene, J gene, clone size, V gene, CDR3 protein. A D gene is named only where the DNA matches it firmly. Part of the rows lack a size; the others show once, few, many or a class for expanded clones.

NA	TRBJ2-1	NA	TRBV7-8	ASSPGRSVNNEQF
TRBD1	TRBJ2-3	NA	TRBV11-3	ASSLGSRGPTDTQY
TRBD1	TRBJ1-4	NA	TRBV28	ASSYQGEGEKLF
NA	TRBJ2-3	NA	TRBV7-3	ASSLDYGTDTQY
NA	TRBJ1-4	NA	TRBV2	ASSPQGREKLF
NA	TRBJ1-6	few	TRBV7-9	ASSLVSREGDNNSPLH
TRBD1	TRBJ1-1	NA	TRBV29-1	SVEGDRNTEAF
TRBD1	TRBJ2-1	NA	TRBV7-3	ASSPTGTGGRNEQF
TRBD1	TRBJ1-2	NA	TRBV6-5	ASRGTDGIYGYT
TRBD2	TRBJ2-1	NA	TRBV19	ASKTSEFNEQF
TRBD1	TRBJ1-5	medium-sized	TRBV4-1	ASSQETGVNQPQH
TRBD2	TRBJ2-3	NA	TRBV9	ASSGPGGRVRTDTQY
NA	TRBJ1-1	NA	TRBV11-3	ASSSSGTLNTEAF
NA	TRBJ1-1	NA	TRBV30	ACEGLWAGWVAF
NA	TRBJ1-1	few	TRBV18	ASSRSRNTEAF
TRBD1	TRBJ1-6	once	TRBV4-3	ASSQSDRGNSPLH
TRBD1	TRBJ1-1	NA	TRBV5-1	ASLPTGTGVRTEAF
NA	TRBJ2-7	NA	TRBV21-1	ASSNRTSGNYEQY
NA	TRBJ1-2	NA	TRBV6-5	ASSLGSRGGYT
NA	TRBJ1-1	NA	TRBV12-2	ASRLVVSGRYYTEAF
TRBD2	TRBJ2-3	NA	TRBV15	ATSISGRWATDTQY
NA	TRBJ2-3	NA	TRBV18	ASSPVRDTQY
TRBD2	TRBJ2-7	NA	TRBV11-2	ASSLSGGPYEQY
TRBD2	TRBJ2-1	NA	TRBV7-9	ASSASGAHNEQF
NA	TRBJ1-6	NA	TRBV6-5	ASSPAAGGNSPLH
NA	TRBJ2-1	NA	TRBV19	ASSIAVERNEQF
NA	TRBJ2-7	NA	TRBV4-1	ASSQVHLLLPYEQY
TRBD1	TRBJ1-3	NA	TRBV11-3	ASSPYGQGPSGNTIY
TRBD1	TRBJ1-4	once	TRBV7-8	ASRGRGTGSEKLF
NA	TRBJ2-7	NA	TRBV11-3	ASSLAGQPSYEQY
NA	TRBJ1-1	NA	TRBV18	ASSSTGNTEAF
TRBD1	TRBJ1-3	NA	TRBV19	ASRGTASGNTIY
TRBD1	TRBJ1-4	NA	TRBV28	ASRRQGARDEKLF
NA	TRBJ1-1	NA	TRBV4-1	ASSQEGGKESPEAF
NA	TRBJ1-4	NA	TRBV28	ASSQMTGHNEKLF
NA	TRBJ2-1	NA	TRBV7-9	ASSPAAGTYNEQF
TRBD1	TRBJ1-2	NA	TRBV19	ASSIAQGANYGYT
NA	TRBJ1-1	NA	TRBV6-1	ASSFLTSTNTEAF
TRBD2	TRBJ2-1	NA	TRBV7-9	ASSSGLAGWNEQF
NA	TRBJ1-1	NA	TRBV5-1	ASSLIREGVEAF
NA	TRBJ1-5	NA	TRBV30	AWSGTGIASQH
TRBD2	TRBJ2-1	NA	TRBV11-1	ASSLSSGSHSGQAF
NA	TRBJ2-1	NA	TRBV7-9	ASSPPGLRGMDNGQF
NA	TRBJ1-3	NA	TRBV7-9	ASSQPRSSGNTIY
TRBD2	TRBJ2-3	NA	TRBV6-4	ASSETAGGGDTQY
TRBD1	TRBJ2-7	few	TRBV7-6	ASSLEGAPYEQY
TRBD1	TRBJ1-5	few	TRBV15	ATSTGGSVAQH